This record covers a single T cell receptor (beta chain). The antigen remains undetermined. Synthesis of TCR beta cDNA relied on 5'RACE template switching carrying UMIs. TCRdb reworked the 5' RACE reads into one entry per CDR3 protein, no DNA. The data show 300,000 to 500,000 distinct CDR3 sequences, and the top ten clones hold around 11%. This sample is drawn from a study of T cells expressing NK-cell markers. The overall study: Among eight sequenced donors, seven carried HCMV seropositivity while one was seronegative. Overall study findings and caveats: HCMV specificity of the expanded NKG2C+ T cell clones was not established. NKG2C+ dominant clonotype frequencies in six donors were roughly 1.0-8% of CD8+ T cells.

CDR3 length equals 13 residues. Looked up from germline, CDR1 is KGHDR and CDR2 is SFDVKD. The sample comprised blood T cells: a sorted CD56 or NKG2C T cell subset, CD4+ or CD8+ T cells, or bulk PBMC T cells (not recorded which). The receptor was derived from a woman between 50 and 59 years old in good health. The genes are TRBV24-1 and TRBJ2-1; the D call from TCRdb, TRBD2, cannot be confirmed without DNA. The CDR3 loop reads CATAGGRIYEQFF.